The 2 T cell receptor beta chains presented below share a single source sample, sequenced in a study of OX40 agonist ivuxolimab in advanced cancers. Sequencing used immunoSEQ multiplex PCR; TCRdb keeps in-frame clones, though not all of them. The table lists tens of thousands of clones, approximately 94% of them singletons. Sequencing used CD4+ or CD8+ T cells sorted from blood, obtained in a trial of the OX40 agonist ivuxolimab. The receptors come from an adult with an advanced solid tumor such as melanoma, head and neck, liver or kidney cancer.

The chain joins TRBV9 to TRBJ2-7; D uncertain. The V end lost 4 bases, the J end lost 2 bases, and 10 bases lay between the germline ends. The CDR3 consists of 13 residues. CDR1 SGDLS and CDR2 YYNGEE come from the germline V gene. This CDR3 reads CASSPTEAYEQYF. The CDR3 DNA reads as TGTGCCAGCAGCCCTACAGAGGCCTACGAGCAGTACTTC.

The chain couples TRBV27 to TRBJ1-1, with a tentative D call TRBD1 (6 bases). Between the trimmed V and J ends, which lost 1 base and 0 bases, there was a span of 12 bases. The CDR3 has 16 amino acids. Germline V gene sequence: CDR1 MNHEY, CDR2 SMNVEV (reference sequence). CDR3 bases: TGTGCCAGCAGTTTATACCGAACAGGGTTGAACACTGAAGCTTTCTTT. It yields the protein CASSLYRTGLNTEAFF.